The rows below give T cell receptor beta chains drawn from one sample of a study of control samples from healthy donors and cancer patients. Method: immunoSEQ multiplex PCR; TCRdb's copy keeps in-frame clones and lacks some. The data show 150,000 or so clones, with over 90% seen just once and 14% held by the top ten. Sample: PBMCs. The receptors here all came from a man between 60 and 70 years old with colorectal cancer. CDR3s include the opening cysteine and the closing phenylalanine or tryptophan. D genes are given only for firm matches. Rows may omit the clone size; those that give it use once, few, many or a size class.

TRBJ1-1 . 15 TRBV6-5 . CASSYLGRIGTEAFF TGTGCCAGCAGTTACTTGGGGAGAATAGGCACTGAAGCTTTCTTT
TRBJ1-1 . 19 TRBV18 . CASSLYNHLDRTTGTEAFF TGTGCCAGCTCACTTTACAATCATTTGGACAGAACTACGGGCACTGAAGCTTTCTTT
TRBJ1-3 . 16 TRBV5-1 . CASSLGTGSSGNTIYF TGCGCCAGCAGCTTAGGAACAGGGAGCTCTGGAAACACCATATATTTT
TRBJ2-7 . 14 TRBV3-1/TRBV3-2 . CASSQGHSAYEQYF TGTGCCAGCAGCCAAGGCCATAGTGCCTACGAGCAGTACTTC
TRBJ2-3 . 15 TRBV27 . CASSPRQSYTDTQYF TGTGCCAGCAGCCCCCGACAGAGTTACACAGATACGCAGTATTTT
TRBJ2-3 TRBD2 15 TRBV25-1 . CASSGGGSYTDTQYF TGTGCCAGCAGTGGCGGGGGGTCTTACACAGATACGCAGTATTTT
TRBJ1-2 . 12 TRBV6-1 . CASSSLNYGYTF TGTGCCAGCAGTTCCTTAAACTATGGCTACACCTTC
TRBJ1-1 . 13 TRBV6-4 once CASSVSQNTEAFF TGTGCCAGCAGTGTCTCCCAGAACACTGAAGCTTTCTTT
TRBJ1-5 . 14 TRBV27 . CASSLTGPLSPQHF TGTGCCAGCAGTTTAACGGGACCCTTATCGCCCCAGCATTTT
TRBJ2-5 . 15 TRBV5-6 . CASSPEGSHQETQYF TGTGCCAGCAGCCCCGAAGGGTCCCACCAAGAGACCCAGTACTTC
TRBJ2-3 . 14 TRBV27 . CASTKPGVTDTQYF TGTGCCAGCACCAAACCGGGAGTCACAGATACGCAGTATTTT
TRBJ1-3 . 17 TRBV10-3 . CAISESTRSDSGNTIYF TGTGCCATCAGTGAGTCGACACGCTCAGACTCTGGAAACACCATATATTTT
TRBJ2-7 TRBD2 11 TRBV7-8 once CASSAGGIPYF TGTGCCAGCAGCGCGGGGGGGATCCCGTACTTC
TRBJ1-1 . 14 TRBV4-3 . CASSRIGGNTEAFF TGCGCCAGCAGCCGTATCGGGGGGAACACTGAAGCTTTCTTT
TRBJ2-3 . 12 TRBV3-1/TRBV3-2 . CASSQVKNTQYF TGTGCCAGCAGCCAAGTCAAAAATACGCAGTATTTT
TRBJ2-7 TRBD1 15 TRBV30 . CAWSRGQGANYEQYF TGTGCCTGGAGTCGGGGGCAGGGGGCGAACTACGAGCAGTACTTC
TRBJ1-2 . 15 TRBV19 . CASSIMESSNYGYTF TGTGCCAGTAGTATAATGGAATCCTCTAACTATGGCTACACCTTC
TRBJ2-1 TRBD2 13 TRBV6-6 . CVSLSGGASEQFF TGTGTCAGCCTGAGCGGGGGGGCCTCTGAGCAGTTCTTC
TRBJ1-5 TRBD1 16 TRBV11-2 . CASSLARGTGGQPQHF TGTGCCAGCAGCTTAGCCCGCGGGACAGGAGGGCAGCCCCAGCATTTT
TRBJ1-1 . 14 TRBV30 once CAWILPFPNTEAFF TGTGCCTGGATTCTGCCCTTCCCGAACACTGAAGCTTTCTTT
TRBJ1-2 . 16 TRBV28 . CASSSSTWNGSRGYTF TGTGCCAGCAGTTCATCCACATGGAATGGGTCTAGGGGCTACACCTTC
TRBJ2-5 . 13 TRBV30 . CAWSVAGQETQYF TGTGCCTGGAGTGTCGCAGGGCAAGAGACCCAGTACTTC
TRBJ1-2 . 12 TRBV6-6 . CASTFGDYGYTF TGTGCCAGCACCTTCGGTGATTACGGCTACACCTTC
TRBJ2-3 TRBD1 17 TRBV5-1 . CASSSLGQGASADTQYF TGCGCCAGCAGCTCGCTCGGACAGGGGGCAAGCGCAGATACGCAGTATTTT
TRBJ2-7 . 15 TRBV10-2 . CASSEEGLRADEQYF TGCGCCAGCAGTGAGGAGGGGCTAAGGGCCGACGAGCAGTACTTC